This T cell receptor (beta chain) was identified in a study of cytomegalovirus exposure and HLA in healthy donors. Overall study context: From some 180 million T cells, an earlier analysis saw roughly 100 million unique TCR beta sequences. In an early release, HLA-typed donors contributed tens of millions of unique TCR sequences.

Note on this clone: Its cognate antigen is unknown.

The PCR made use of 60 Vbeta and 13 Jbeta primers. The data were produced by immunoSEQ multiplex PCR, yet TCRdb's version contains in-frame clones alone and is incomplete. The sample contains approximately 260,000 clones, 92% of which appear only once. CDR3 length equals 12 residues. Germline values: CDR1 LNHDA, CDR2 SQIVND (reference sequence). V shed 1 base, J shed 16 bases, and the junction held 4 bases outside the gene matches. Regarding the study as a whole: In a later analysis, HLA-associated TCR beta chains were more clonally expanded than equally common others. According to a later analysis, donors in an Asian-associated ancestry cluster reportedly had fewer N-insertions than the approximately 620-donor mean.

The clonotype was recovered from a girl aged 2 to 10 in good health and CMV-seronegative. The chain carries TRBV19 and TRBJ2-6; 7 bases match TRBD1. The sample comprised PBMCs. CDR3: CASSIGGGPLTF. The DNA of the CDR3 is TGTGCCAGTAGTATAGGAGGGGGCCCTCTGACTTTC.